The rows below give T cell receptor beta chains drawn from one sample of a study of tumor and adjacent non-tumor tissue in lung cancer. Each CDR3 protein gets one entry after TCRdb re-called the multiplex PCR reads with MiXCR. The profile covers about 110,000 distinct CDR3 sequences, with about 61% appearing a single time and 15% to 20% taken by the ten largest. Sequenced input: distant non-tumor lung tissue. These receptors all come from a man between 60 and 75 years old with non-small cell lung cancer. CDR3s include the opening cysteine and the closing phenylalanine or tryptophan. The D gene is left open where the match is weak. Part of the rows lack a size; the others show once, few, many or a class for expanded clones.

j_gene | abundance | d_gene | v_gene | CDR3nt | CDR3aa
TRBJ1-1 | many | - | TRBV20-1 | TGCAGTGCTAGACAGGGATACACTGAAGCTTTCTTT | CSARQGYTEAFF
TRBJ1-1 | - | TRBD1 | TRBV20-1 | TGCAGTGCTAGTATAACAGGGGCGGAGACTGAAGCTTTCTTT | CSASITGAETEAFF
TRBJ2-1 | - | - | TRBV11-1 | TGTGCCAGTAGCCGGGGGGGACAGACCTGCAATGAGCAGCTCTTC | CASSRGGQTCNEQLF
TRBJ2-7 | - | - | TRBV29-1 | TGCAGCGTTGCGCGCGGCCCCTACGAGCAGTACTTC | CSVARGPYEQYF
TRBJ2-4 | - | - | TRBV11-3 | TGTGTCAGCAGCCGAGGGCCGGGCAAAAACATTCAGTATTTC | CVSSRGPGKNIQYF
TRBJ2-2 | many | - | TRBV5-1 | TGCGCCAGCAGCACCAGAGACACCGGGGAGCTGTTTTTT | CASSTRDTGELFF
TRBJ2-7 | once | TRBD1 | TRBV6-5 | TGTACCAGCAGTTGGGGGACAGGGAGGAGCGAACAGTACTTC | CTSSWGTGRSEQYF
TRBJ1-5 | once | - | TRBV12-3/TRBV12-4 | TGTGCCAGTACGAGAGGCTTCAATCAGCCCCAGCATTTT | CASTRGFNQPQHF
TRBJ1-1 | - | - | TRBV11-3 | TGTGCCAGCAGCCCGAACACTGAAGTTTTCTTT | CASSPNTEVFF
TRBJ1-6 | - | - | TRBV7-9 | TGTACCAGCAGCCGCCAACAGGAGCCCCTCCACTTT | CTSSRQQEPLHF
TRBJ2-1 | medium-sized | TRBD2 | TRBV29-1 | TGCAGCGTTGGAAGTGCGGGAGGCTCCTACAATGAGCAGTTCTTC | CSVGSAGGSYNEQFF
TRBJ2-1 | once | - | TRBV20-1 | TGCAGTGCTAGAGATAATAGTCACAATGAGCAGTTCTTC | CSARDNSHNEQFF
TRBJ1-1 | - | - | TRBV19 | TGTGCCAGTACCCGAGGTGGGGGAGTGAACACTGAAGCTTTCTTT | CASTRGGGVNTEAFF
TRBJ2-7 | - | - | TRBV20-1 | TGCAATGCTCAGGGATCCTACGAGCAGTACTTC | CNAQGSYEQYF
TRBJ1-1 | medium-sized | TRBD1 | TRBV4-1 | TGCGCAAGCACAGGGACAGGGAACACTGAAGCTTTCTTT | CASTGTGNTEAFF
TRBJ1-2 | - | - | TRBV6-5 | TGTGCCAGCAGCTCTAACAGGGAAGGCTATGGCTACACCTTC | CASSSNREGYGYTF
TRBJ1-2 | many | TRBD1 | TRBV6-5 | TGTGCCAGCAGTTACCGACAGGGAAAGGGCTACACCTTC | CASSYRQGKGYTF
TRBJ2-2 | - | - | TRBV14 | TGTGCCAGCAGCCAAGCGCCGGGACCCTACATCGGGGGGCTGTTTTTT | CASSQAPGPYIGGLFF
TRBJ2-3 | many | TRBD2 | TRBV5-4 | TGTGCCAGCAGCCTACGACGGACTAGCGGGGGGGTCGGCCCAGATACGCAGTATTTT | CASSLRRTSGGVGPDTQYF
TRBJ2-3 | few | TRBD2 | TRBV20-1 | TGCAGTGTCCGATCTGGTCAGCGGGGGGGCACAGATACGCAGTATTTT | CSVRSGQRGGTDTQYF
TRBJ2-7 | - | - | TRBV6-1 | TGTGCCAGCGGTCAGGGGCCACGAGGGCCCCACGGGCAGTACTTC | CASGQGPRGPHGQYF
TRBJ2-3 | many | - | TRBV6-5 | TGTGCCAGCAGGTCCGAAACAGATACGCAGTATTTT | CASRSETDTQYF
TRBJ1-1 | - | TRBD1 | TRBV7-8 | TGTTCCAGCAGCACACGACAGGGGGTTCGGAATACTGAAGCTTTCTTT | CSSSTRQGVRNTEAFF
TRBJ2-2 | many | TRBD1 | TRBV5-6 | TGTGCCAGCAGCCAAGCGGGACAGGGGACCGGGGAGCTGTTTTTT | CASSQAGQGTGELFF
TRBJ1-2 | few | - | TRBV20-1 | TGCAGTGCGGTACACCCTGGGTATGGCTACACCTTC | CSAVHPGYGYTF
TRBJ2-1 | - | - | TRBV29-1 | TGTAGCACTACCGAGGCCACACAGGGTGGCATGGGTGAGCAGTTCTTC | CSTTEATQGGMGEQFF
TRBJ2-7 | - | - | TRBV6-5 | TGTGCCAGCAGTTACTTGGGGGTAGTGGGGCAGTACTTC | CASSYLGVVGQYF
TRBJ2-2 | many | - | TRBV29-1 | TGCGCACAAATGGATTTTAACACCGGGGAGCTGTTTTTT | CAQMDFNTGELFF
TRBJ1-5 | - | TRBD1 | TRBV4-1 | TGCGCCAGCAGCTCCCGGGACAGGAGGCGTCAGCCCCAGCATTTT | CASSSRDRRRQPQHF
TRBJ1-6 | few | - | TRBV7-8 | TGTGCCAGCAGCTTAGTGGGCAGTCTATCTTCACCCCTCCACTTT | CASSLVGSLSSPLHF
TRBJ2-2 | - | TRBD1 | TRBV6-2/TRBV6-3 | TGTGACAGCAGTACGGGACAGAGAGTCGGTGCCGGGGAGCTGTTTTTT | CDSSTGQRVGAGELFF
TRBJ1-1 | many | - | TRBV5-4 | TGTGCCAGCAGCTTGGCCGGAGGGGCCGGCACTGAAGCTTTCTTT | CASSLAGGAGTEAFF
TRBJ1-5 | once | - | TRBV12-3/TRBV12-4 | TGTGCCAGCTCGCTGAAAGAAGATCAGCCTCGGCATTTT | CASSLKEDQPRHF
TRBJ1-5 | - | TRBD1 | TRBV11-2 | TGTGCCAGCAGCCCAACGGGGACAGGGGATCAGCCCCAGCATTTT | CASSPTGTGDQPQHF
TRBJ1-3 | many | - | TRBV5-4 | TGTGCCAGCAGCTTGGGAGGCGTGTCTATGGGTGGAAACACCATATATTTT | CASSLGGVSMGGNTIYF
TRBJ2-1 | - | - | TRBV11-2 | TGTGCCAGCAGCTCAGTGGGGGAATTGCCGTACCGAGGGGAGCAGTTCTTC | CASSSVGELPYRGEQFF
TRBJ1-2 | - | - | TRBV11-3 | TGTACCAGCAGCTTCGCCAGGTTGGATGGATACACCTTC | CTSSFARLDGYTF
TRBJ1-3 | - | - | TRBV6-6 | TGTGCCAGCAGTTACTCTCAGGGTACTGGAAAGACCATATATTTT | CASSYSQGTGKTIYF
TRBJ2-3 | - | - | TRBV11-1 | TGTGCCGGCAGCCGGGACTTAACTAGCATAGATACGCAGTACTTT | CAGSRDLTSIDTQYF
TRBJ2-7 | - | - | TRBV11-2 | TGTGCCAACAGTAGTGCGTATGAACAGTACTTC | CANSSAYEQYF
TRBJ1-5 | - | - | TRBV20-1 | TGCAGTGCTACTTCCCTGGGGTCAGGACTAGGTCAGCCCCAGCATTTT | CSATSLGSGLGQPQHF
TRBJ2-2 | - | TRBD2 | TRBV11-2 | TGTGTCAGCAGCTCGGGACTAGCGGGAGCGGCGAATACCGGGGAGCTGTTTTTT | CVSSSGLAGAANTGELFF
TRBJ1-5 | - | - | TRBV4-1 | TGCGCCAGCAGCCAAGATGTAGTGGTGAGCAATCGGCCCCAGCATTTT | CASSQDVVVSNRPQHF
TRBJ2-5 | many | - | TRBV6-2/TRBV6-3 | TGTGCCAGCAATAGACCCCAAGGGGTCCCCCAAGAGACCCAGTACTTC | CASNRPQGVPQETQYF
TRBJ2-2 | - | - | TRBV6-6 | TGTGTTAGCAGTTACATGGGTACCGGGGAGCTGTTTTTT | CVSSYMGTGELFF
TRBJ1-2 | - | TRBD1 | TRBV6-6 | TGTGGCAGATCGGGACAGGGGATCTATGGCTACACCTTC | CGRSGQGIYGYTF
TRBJ2-5 | - | - | TRBV11-2 | TGTGCCAGCAGCCCCCGTACTTGCATGGTGGGGGAGACCCAGTACTTC | CASSPRTCMVGETQYF
TRBJ2-1 | - | - | TRBV11-1 | TGTCCCAGCAGCTTGGCTGGAGGATCGTACAATGAGCAGTTCTTC | CPSSLAGGSYNEQFF
TRBJ2-2 | - | TRBD1 | TRBV25-1 | TGTGCCAGCAGCCCAGGTGCAGGGGGCCTAGATACCGGGGAGCCGTTTTTT | CASSPGAGGLDTGEPFF
TRBJ2-4 | - | - | TRBV20-1 | TGCAGTGCTTGGGCCATTGCCAAAAACATTCAGTACTTC | CSAWAIAKNIQYF
TRBJ2-7 | - | - | TRBV6-1 | TGTGCCAGCATGATCGCTGGTACCTACAAGCAGTACTTC | CASMIAGTYKQYF
TRBJ1-5 | - | - | TRBV2 | TGTGCCAGCAGTGAGAGGGTAGGAGCTCAGCCCCAGCATTTT | CASSERVGAQPQHF
TRBJ1-1 | many | - | TRBV4-3 | TGCGCCAGCAGCCAAGATTTCAGGGGAGAAGCTTTCTTT | CASSQDFRGEAFF